The next 24 T cell receptor beta chains were all read from a single sample in a study of regulatory T cells in long-lasting Graves disease. Time point given: newly diagnosed GD, antithyroid drugs for less than 3 months. The authors made the TCR library using RNA they extracted from PBMCs. Investigators prepared the TCR beta libraries by applying iRepertoire HTBI primers and Arm-PCR of CDR3 regions. MiXCR, run by TCRdb on the multiplex PCR reads, gives a single entry per CDR3 protein. The table shows 500,000 to 700,000 distinct CDR3 sequences, with less than 20% occurring only once. This sample also appeared in a second study, on T cells in Graves' hyperthyroidism and ophthalmopathy.

The source was peripheral blood mononuclear cells (PBMCs), collected at new diagnosis, from a patient treated with antithyroid drugs. The receptors here all came from a woman younger than 45 with Graves disease.

This clonotype was counted ten times or more. The chain links TRBV5-1 to TRBJ2-7; D ambiguous. This CDR3 is built from 14 residues. The germline V and J ends were trimmed by 0 bases and 0 bases, with 7 bases remaining between them. Germline loops: CDR1 SGHRS, CDR2 YFSETQ. The CDR3 loop is CASSLEPVSYEQYF. The CDR3 DNA follows: TGCGCCAGCAGCTTGGAACCGGTCTCCTACGAGCAGTACTTC.

V usage is TRBV6-2 or TRBV6-3 and J usage is TRBJ2-5, with a weak D call TRBD2 (6 bases). The CDR3 runs to 14 residues. V gave up 7 bases and J gave up 4 bases, with 16 bases separating them. Germline lookup yields CDR1 MNHEY and CDR2 SVGEGT. The CDR3 DNA sequence: TGTGCCAGCACCCGCGTGGGGGGAGGAGAGACCCAGTACTTC. This translates into CASTRVGGGETQYF.

A few counts support this clonotype. V is TRBV7-9 and J is TRBJ2-5; 8 positions match TRBD2. Germline values: CDR1 SEHNR, CDR2 FQNEAQ (reference sequence). The ends lost 1 base at V and 10 bases at J; junction bases unmatched: 23. The CDR3 contains 19 residues. The chain's CDR3 is CASSLVPLSGNLLKSGQYF. CDR3 nucleotide sequence: TGTGCCAGCAGCTTAGTCCCACTTAGCGGGAACCTCCTGAAGTCTGGCCAGTACTTC.

This clonotype appeared many times. The J gene is TRBJ1-3, the V gene TRBV7-2; D call uncertain. The V end was cut by 2 bases, the J end by 0 bases, with 8 bases between. Germline V gives CDR1 SGHTA, CDR2 FQGNSA. This CDR3 spans 15 amino acids. The CDR3: CASSLYDGSGNTIYF. The DNA of the CDR3 is TGTGCCAGCAGCTTATACGACGGCTCTGGAAACACCATATATTTT. The full variable domain, rest sourced from reference TRBV7-2 and TRBJ1-3, is GAGVSQSPSNKVTEKGKDVELRCDPISGHTALYWYRQSLGQGLEFLIYFQGNSAPDKSGLPSDRFSAERTGGSVSTLTIQRTQQEDSAVYLCASSLYDGSGNTIYFGEGSWLTVV.

This clonotype was found many times. The chain combines TRBV28 with TRBJ1-4; D remains ambiguous. The CDR3 runs to 16 residues. V gave up 3 bases and J gave up 2 bases, with 13 bases separating them. Looked up from germline, CDR1 is MDHEN and CDR2 is SYDVKM. The CDR3 here is CASSFNARRTNEKLFF. Here the CDR3 DNA reads TGTGCCAGCAGTTTTAACGCTCGGCGCACTAATGAAAAACTGTTTTTT.

The chain uses TRBV29-1 and TRBJ2-5; D remains unclear. V lost 3 bases and J 1 base, leaving 6 bases between the germline ends. This CDR3 has 12 amino acids. Germline CDR1 is SQVTM and CDR2 is ANQGSEA. The CDR3 here is CSVEEIQETQYF. In nucleotides, the CDR3 is TGCAGCGTTGAGGAGATCCAAGAGACCCAGTACTTC.

This clonotype was observed at least ten times. The genes are TRBV24-1 and TRBJ1-2; possible D gene TRBD1, 6 bases. V lost 4 bases, J lost 8 bases, and 16 bases lay in between. CDR1 is KGHDR and CDR2 is SFDVKD in the germline V gene. The CDR3 has 14 residues. The CDR3 protein is CATSEWTKGEGYTF. The CDR3, as DNA: TGTGCCACCAGTGAGTGGACCAAGGGGGAAGGCTACACCTTC.

This clonotype was detected once. The CDR3 loop is CASSPSIGVNTGELFF. For the CDR3, the DNA is TGTGCCAGCAGCCCATCGATCGGGGTCAACACCGGGGAGCTGTTTTTT. The chain joins TRBV7-2 to TRBJ2-2; TRBD2 might be the D (5 bases). This CDR3 spans 16 amino acids. V lost 5 bases and J lost 2, with 15 bases in between. Germline V gives CDR1 SGHTA, CDR2 FQGNSA.

This clonotype has a count of ten or more. V is TRBV7-2 and J is TRBJ2-5; maybe TRBD2 (6 bases). The CDR3 spans 15 residues. V gave up 4 bases and J gave up 7 bases, with 19 bases separating them. CDR1 SGHTA and CDR2 FQGNSA come from the germline V gene. CDR3 protein: CASSSSSVVLGTQYF. In DNA form, the CDR3 reads TGTGCCAGCAGCTCATCTAGCGTCGTTTTGGGGACCCAGTACTTC.

This clonotype was detected many times. Relative to the germline gene, one junction end is altered; a read error may explain this. The CDR3 DNA follows: TGCAGTGCTAGATCCCAGGGTGGCACAAATACGCAGTATTTT. Amino acid sequence: CSARSQGGTNTQYF. V gene TRBV20-1 combines with J gene TRBJ2-3, with a weak D call TRBD1 (5 bases). The CDR3 covers 14 residues. Germline CDR1 is DFQATT and CDR2 is SNEGSKA (reference sequence).

This clonotype showed up just a few times. This sequence joins TRBV19 and TRBJ2-2, with D unclear. CDR1 is LNHDA, CDR2 SQIVND, per germline (reference sequence). V was trimmed by 10 bases and J by 7 bases, leaving 10 bases between them. CDR3 size: 11 residues. The CDR3 coding sequence is TGTGCCACCGCAGTGGGCGGGGAGCTGTTTTTT. It codes for CATAVGGELFF.

At least ten counts were recorded for this clonotype. The chain uses TRBV6-1 and TRBJ2-7, with D unclear. Between the trimmed V and J ends, which lost 3 bases and 0 bases, there was a span of 6 bases. The CDR3 extends over 13 amino acids. CDR1 MNHNS and CDR2 SASEGT come from the germline V gene. The CDR3 bases are TGTGCCAGCAGTGATACACACTCCTACGAGCAGTACTTC. This gives the protein CASSDTHSYEQYF.

This clonotype occurred a few times. The chain uses TRBV27 and TRBJ2-2; 9 nucleotides line up with TRBD1. The length of the CDR3 is 16 residues. J gave up 7 bases and V 4 bases, and 10 bases lay outside the gene matches. Germline CDR1 reads MNHEY; CDR2 reads SMNVEV (reference sequence). This chain's CDR3 is CASSSPGTGTRGELFF. In nucleotides, the CDR3 is TGTGCCAGCAGTTCCCCCGGGACAGGGACCCGCGGGGAGCTGTTTTTT.

This clonotype was recorded many times. CDR3 region: CAWTTGGNSPLHF. CDR3 sequence (DNA): TGTGCCTGGACGACAGGGGGAAATTCACCCCTCCACTTT. V is TRBV30 and J is TRBJ1-6; 9 bases are shared with TRBD1. V lost 4 bases, J lost 7 bases, and 2 bases stayed unmatched. The CDR3 is made up of 13 amino acids. CDR1 GTSNPN and CDR2 SVGIG come from the germline V gene (reference sequence).

The chain uses TRBV7-9 and TRBJ2-7, with TRBD1 matching 7 bases. This CDR3 has 15 amino acids. The trim removed 5 bases at V and 0 bases at J, leaving 7 bases unmatched. Germline V lookup: CDR1 SEHNR, CDR2 FQNEAQ (reference sequence). In nucleotides, the CDR3 is TGTGCCAGCAGCCGCCTGACAGGGAGCTCCTACGAGCAGTACTTC. Its protein product is CASSRLTGSSYEQYF.

There are a few counts of this clonotype. The chain is built from TRBV27 and TRBJ1-6, with 7 bases aligning to TRBD1. With 6 bases clipped from V and 4 bases from J, the junction kept 3 bases outside the gene matches. Germline lookup yields CDR1 MNHEY and CDR2 SMNVEV (reference sequence). The CDR3 contains 14 residues. CDR3 sequence (DNA): TGTGCCAGCAGGGCGGGACAGTATAATTCACCCCTCCACTTT. Its translation: CASRAGQYNSPLHF.

V gene TRBV20-1 combines with J gene TRBJ1-5, with a weak D call TRBD1 (5 bases). Between the trimmed V and J ends, which lost 5 bases and 3 bases, there was a span of 14 bases. This CDR3 contains 14 residues. In germline, CDR1 is DFQATT, CDR2 SNEGSKA (reference sequence). CDR3 bases: TGCAGTGCTGGGGGAATTGTTGACAATCAGCCCCAGCATTTT. It specifies CSAGGIVDNQPQHF.

The chain is built from TRBV19 and TRBJ2-3, with a tentative D call TRBD2 (6 bases). Germline CDR1 reads LNHDA; CDR2 reads SQIVND (reference sequence). Trimming pared 6 bases from V and 4 bases from J, leaving 17 bases between. The CDR3 runs 15 residues. CDR3 coding DNA: TGTGCCAGTAGAGAAGACGCGGGATCCCCAGATACGCAGTATTTT. It specifies CASREDAGSPDTQYF.

With respect to this clonotype: This may come from a read error, since a much larger clone is one base off. This sequence joins TRBV12-5 and TRBJ2-3; 9 bases are a match to TRBD1. The J call may be incorrect, as the DNA end agrees better with TRBJ2-5. CDR1 is LGHNT, CDR2 FRNRAP, per germline. This CDR3 region has 16 residues. CDR3 loop: CASGPGQGGELEAQYF. The CDR3, as DNA: TGTGCTAGTGGTCCGGGACAGGGAGGGGAACTCGAGGCCCAGTACTTC.

The CDR3 spells CASSYRRENTGELFF. The CDR3 DNA sequence: TGTGCCAGCAGTTACAGGAGGGAGAACACCGGGGAGCTGTTTTTT. V usage is TRBV6-2 or TRBV6-3 and J usage is TRBJ2-2, with D possibly matching TRBD2 (6 bases). Trimming left V 2 bases short and J 1 base short, with 8 bases between. Per the germline V gene, CDR1 is MNHEY and CDR2 is SVGEGT. The CDR3 runs 15 residues.

The chain recombines TRBV11-3 with TRBJ2-2, with 9 positions matching TRBD1. The CDR3 spans 16 residues. The germline CDR1 and CDR2 sequences are SGHNT and YENEEA. Trimming removed 5 bases from V and 6 bases from J; junction bases left unmatched: 10. The DNA for the CDR3 is TGTGCCAGCAGCGATTCCGGGACAGGGTTTGCCGGGGAGCTGTTTTTT. Translated, it gives CASSDSGTGFAGELFF. Combining the CDR3 with reference TRBV11-3 and TRBJ2-2 gives the whole variable domain EAGVVQSPRYKIIEKKQPVAFWCNPISGHNTLYWYLQNLGQGPELLIRYENEEAVDDSQLPKDRFSAERLKGVDSTLKIQPAELGDSAVYLCASSDSGTGFAGELFFGEGSRLTVL.

The chain couples TRBV18 to TRBJ1-2; D unclear. V was shortened by 1 base and J by 2 bases, with 8 bases between the two germline ends. CDR1 is KGHSH, CDR2 LQKENI, per germline. The CDR3 has 14 amino acids. The CDR3: CASSPRGSNYGYTF. The CDR3 bases are TGTGCCAGCTCACCACGTGGCAGCAACTATGGCTACACCTTC.

This clonotype was observed at least ten times. V is TRBV2 and J is TRBJ1-1, with D possibly TRBD1 on 5 matching bases. The CDR3 loop spans 14 amino acids. Trimming took off 6 bases at V and 4 bases at J, with 15 bases between the two ends. The V gene's germline CDR1 is SNHLY and CDR2 FYNNEI. The CDR3 sequence is CASSDLGVGTEAFF. Written as DNA, the CDR3 is TGTGCCAGCAGCGACTTGGGGGTTGGCACTGAAGCTTTCTTT.

In this sample, this clonotype turned up many times. The V gene is TRBV19, the J gene TRBJ1-1; 7 nucleotides line up with TRBD1. The CDR3 extends over 15 amino acids. V lost 6 bases and J lost 0; bases outside the gene matches: 7. CDR1 and CDR2 from the germline V gene are LNHDA and SQIVND (reference sequence). The CDR3 sequence is CASSPTGTVNTEAFF. The CDR3 bases are TGTGCCAGTAGCCCAACCGGGACAGTGAACACTGAAGCTTTCTTT.